This T cell receptor beta chain stems from a study of CD8 T cells in ankylosing spondylitis. Points from the study as a whole: Blood from ankylosing spondylitis patients appeared to carry a characteristic roughly eight-variant TCR beta motif.

Points on this clonotype: The antigen remains undetermined.

The V end was cut by 5 bases, the J end by 3 bases, with 15 bases between. The CDR3 contains 14 residues. Germline CDR1 SQVTM, CDR2 ANQGSEA. With molecular barcodes, quantitative 5'-RACE was used to make the TCR beta libraries. A single record per CDR3 protein comes from TCRdb applying MiXCR to the 5' RACE reads. The sample lists about 340,000 distinct CDR3 sequences, roughly 15% occurring once. Sequencing input: blood, either unsorted or a sorted T cell fraction (not recorded which). The clonotype originates from a male donor with ankylosing spondylitis or in good health (not recorded which). The chain recombines TRBV29-1 with TRBJ2-3, with D unresolved. CDR3 sequence (DNA): TGCAGCGTTAGGCCCCCTACCGGAACAGATACGCAGTATTTT. This sequence encodes CSVRPPTGTDTQYF.